One sample yielded the 20 T cell receptor beta chains listed below, sequenced in a study of cytomegalovirus exposure and HLA in healthy donors. The study ran its PCR with 60 Vbeta and 13 Jbeta primers. Assay: immunoSEQ multiplex PCR; the TCRdb copy retains only in-frame clones and omits some. The sample has 150,000 to 200,000 clones, over 70% seen once. The sample consisted of PBMCs. These receptors were collected from a woman aged 45 to 65 in good health and CMV-seronegative.

The chain uses TRBV15 and TRBJ2-3; D not certain. Trimming left V 3 bases short and J 0 bases short, with 10 bases between. The germline gives CDR1 LNHNV, CDR2 YYDKDF (reference sequence). The CDR3 spans 15 residues. CDR3 DNA sequence: TGTGCCACCAGCAGTAGCAGCTTTAGCACAGATACGCAGTATTTT. It yields the protein CATSSSSFSTDTQYF.

This rearrangement joins TRBV27 to TRBJ2-5; D is uncertain. The end of the DNA is better explained by TRBJ2-7, so the J call may be wrong. Germline V gene sequence: CDR1 MNHEY, CDR2 SMNVEV (reference sequence). The CDR3 loop spans 14 amino acids. CDR3 DNA: TGTGCCAGCAGCCCGGTTGGGCCGTCCTACGAGCAGTACTTC. Translation: CASSPVGPSYEQYF.

Notes on this clone: This specimen includes other DNA sequences encoding the same CDR3. The V gene is TRBV30, the J gene TRBJ2-3; D gene ambiguous. Germline V lookup: CDR1 GTSNPN, CDR2 SVGIG (reference sequence). The CDR3 sequence is 12 residues long. Trimming took 5 bases from V and 6 from J, leaving 12 bases between them. CDR3 protein: CAWRSGADTQYF. DNA of the CDR3: TGTGCCTGGCGAAGTGGTGCGGATACGCAGTATTTT. Combining the CDR3 with reference TRBV30 and TRBJ2-3 gives the whole variable domain SQTIHQWPATLVQPVGSPLSLECTVEGTSNPNLYWYRQAAGRGLQLLFYSVGIGQISSEVPQNLSASRPQDRQFILSSKKLLLSDSGFYLCAWRSGADTQYFGPGTRLTVL.

V usage is TRBV4-1 and J usage is TRBJ2-7; TRBD2 agrees at 8 bases. CDR1 is MGHRA and CDR2 is YSYEKL in the germline V gene. This CDR3 spans 15 amino acids. The V segment lost 1 base and the J segment 1 base; nucleotides outside the gene matches: 3. The CDR3 DNA follows: TGCGCCAGCAGCCAAGGGCCTAGCGGGTCCTACGAGCAGTACTTC. Its protein product is CASSQGPSGSYEQYF.

The chain links TRBV25-1 to TRBJ2-5; D perhaps matches TRBD2 (6 bases). Trimming left V 5 bases short and J 11 bases short, with 18 bases between. The CDR3 totals 13 residues. The germline V gene has CDR1 MGHDK and CDR2 SYGVNS. The CDR3 sequence is CASSRDSYGEQYF. CDR3 in DNA: TGTGCCAGCAGTCGGGACTCCTACGGGGAGCAGTACTTC.

This chain links TRBV6-1 with TRBJ2-7; a weak D match, TRBD1 (5 bases). The germline V gene encodes CDR1 MNHNS and CDR2 SASEGT. The CDR3 loop spans 15 amino acids. Trimming removed 0 bases at V and 2 bases at J, with 11 bases between. The CDR3 is CASSEAGLGAYEQYF. DNA of the CDR3: TGTGCCAGCAGTGAAGCTGGGTTAGGGGCCTACGAGCAGTACTTC.

The rearrangement uses TRBV6-1 and TRBJ1-2; D remains unclear. Trimming took off 1 base at V and 5 bases at J, with 5 bases between the two ends. The CDR3 runs to 12 residues. The germline gives CDR1 MNHNS, CDR2 SASEGT. CDR3 sequence reads: CASSEEQYGYTF. The CDR3 region has the DNA TGTGCCAGCAGTGAAGAACAGTATGGCTACACCTTC.

The chain carries TRBV6-1 and TRBJ1-1; perhaps TRBD1 as D (6 bases). This CDR3 is 14 amino acids long. The V gene lost 4 bases and the J gene lost 4 bases, with 13 bases spanning the gap. The V gene's germline CDR1 is MNHNS and CDR2 SASEGT. The CDR3 region has the DNA TGTGCCAGCAGTGTCATGGACAGCACCACTGAAGCTTTCTTT. It translates to CASSVMDSTTEAFF.

The chain employs TRBV10-3 and TRBJ1-2; 8 nucleotides line up with TRBD1. This CDR3 comprises 15 residues. The junction had 12 bases not matched to a gene; V was cut back by 6 bases and J by 6 bases. Germline values: CDR1 ENHRY, CDR2 SYGVKD. CDR3 region: CAIRPGQGFMDGYTF. CDR3 sequence (DNA): TGTGCCATCAGACCAGGACAGGGATTTATGGATGGCTACACCTTC.

Here the CDR3 DNA reads TGTGCCAGCAGCGTAGGTGCTAGCGGGAGTTTGGGAGAGACCCAGTACTTC. Its protein product is CASSVGASGSLGETQYF. The chain has TRBV9 and TRBJ2-5; 10 bases are shared with TRBD2. The CDR3 is 17 residues long. Trimming removed 0 bases from V and 4 bases from J; junction bases left unmatched: 9. Germline-derived CDR1 and CDR2 are SGDLS and YYNGEE.

The table lists this clone with a count of one. The rearrangement links TRBV28 to TRBJ2-7; D perhaps matches TRBD2 (5 bases). Trimming took 5 bases from V and 6 from J, leaving 11 bases between them. Germline-derived CDR1 and CDR2 are MDHEN and SYDVKM. CDR3 length equals 12 residues. The CDR3 DNA is TGTGCCAGCAGTCAACTAGTTTCCGAGCAGTACTTC. It encodes CASSQLVSEQYF. The whole variable domain, remainder taken from reference TRBV28 and TRBJ2-7, is DVKVTQSSRYLVKRTGEKVFLECVQDMDHENMFWYRQDPGLGLRLIYFSYDVKMKEKGDIPEGYSVSREKKERFSLILESASTNQTSMYLCASSQLVSEQYFGPGTRLTVT.

This chain connects TRBV27 to TRBJ1-1, with 9 bases matching TRBD1. V shed 6 bases and J 11 bases; nucleotides not matched to a gene: 10. This CDR3 is built from 13 residues. Germline CDR1 MNHEY, CDR2 SMNVEV (reference sequence). This chain's CDR3 is CASRTTGGGEAFF. DNA of the CDR3: TGTGCCAGCAGAACTACAGGGGGCGGCGAGGCTTTCTTT.

The V and J genes are TRBV6-4 and TRBJ2-1, with a tentative D call TRBD2 (6 bases). There are 15 residues in the CDR3. Trimming stripped 4 bases from V and 3 bases from J, with 13 bases between. Germline loops: CDR1 MRHNA, CDR2 SNTAGT. The CDR3 coding sequence is TGTGCCAGCAGTGGAAATGGGGGAGGCTACAATGAGCAGTTCTTC. It is translated as CASSGNGGGYNEQFF.

The CDR3 is CASSVEGDNPFF. In nucleotides, the CDR3 is TGTGCCAGCAGCGTAGAGGGGGACAATCCGTTCTTC. This chain connects TRBV9 to TRBJ2-1; TRBD1 is a possible D gene (6 bases). The germline V gene encodes CDR1 SGDLS and CDR2 YYNGEE. The V gene lost 0 bases and the J gene lost 15 bases, with 13 bases spanning the gap. The CDR3 covers 12 residues.

V and J are TRBV6-5 and TRBJ2-5; possibly TRBD1 for D (6 bases). The closer fit of TRBJ2-7 to the DNA end suggests the J call may be wrong. CDR3 size: 15 residues. The germline gives CDR1 MNHEY, CDR2 SVGAGI. DNA for the CDR3: TGTGCCAGCAGTCCTACGGGACACCGAACCTACGAGCAGTACTTC. It codes for CASSPTGHRTYEQYF.

This chain uses TRBV28 with TRBJ2-7; 9 bases map to TRBD2. The V segment lost 8 bases and the J segment 6 bases; nucleotides outside the gene matches: 8. Germline V gene sequence: CDR1 MDHEN, CDR2 SYDVKM. This CDR3 region has 13 residues. The CDR3 sequence: CASGTSFTVEQYF. Here the CDR3 DNA reads TGTGCCAGCGGGACTAGCTTCACCGTCGAGCAGTACTTC.

The chain carries TRBV28 and TRBJ1-2; D gene uncertain. In germline, CDR1 is MDHEN, CDR2 SYDVKM. The CDR3 has 15 residues. Trimming pared 4 bases from V and 8 bases from J, leaving 20 bases between. CDR3 sequence (DNA): TGTGCCAGCAGTTCCAGACAAGTCCTAAGCGGGGGCTACACCTTC. Protein sequence: CASSSRQVLSGGYTF.

This rearrangement joins TRBV30 to TRBJ1-1, with a possible D match to TRBD1 (6 bases). Germline V gene sequence: CDR1 GTSNPN, CDR2 SVGIG (reference sequence). This CDR3 is built from 15 residues. CDR3 amino acids: CAYCRAGAPNTEAFF. As DNA, the CDR3 is TGTGCTTACTGTAGGGCAGGGGCCCCAAACACTGAAGCTTTCTTT.

V is TRBV5-4 and J is TRBJ1-1; 7 nucleotides align to TRBD1. Germline V gene data show CDR1 as SGHNT and CDR2 as YYREEE (reference sequence). Germline trimming cut 4 bases from V and 3 bases from J; bases unmatched to any gene: 6. CDR3 length: 14 amino acids. CDR3 amino acids: CASSKAGGYTEAFF. The CDR3 nucleotides read TGTGCCAGCAGCAAGGCAGGGGGATACACTGAAGCTTTCTTT. The whole variable domain, remainder taken from reference TRBV5-4 and TRBJ1-1, is ETGVTQSPTHLIKTRGQQVTLRCSSQSGHNTVSWYQQALGQGPQFIFQYYREEENGRGNFPPRFSGLQFPNYSSELNVNALELDDSALYLCASSKAGGYTEAFFGQGTRLTVV.

The J gene is TRBJ2-1, the V gene TRBV6-5; D might be TRBD2 (5 bases). Looked up from germline, CDR1 is MNHEY and CDR2 is SVGAGI. V lost 3 bases and J lost 7, with 19 bases in between. The CDR3 totals 16 residues. The CDR3 nucleotides read TGTGCCAGCAGTTATTTGGGAGCAAGACAATTTAATGAGCAGTTCTTC. Protein sequence: CASSYLGARQFNEQFF.